This T cell receptor (beta chain) was identified during a study of OX40 agonist ivuxolimab in advanced cancers. Study background: Partial responses occurred in Three dose-escalation patients, one with hepatocellular carcinoma and two with cutaneous melanoma. Regarding the study as a whole: In CD8+ T cells, expanded clones were on average more numerous than in CD4+.

Blood sampling was done at baseline, cycle 4 day 1, and cycle 7 day 1. TCRdb's copy holds only in-frame clones and misses some; the assay was immunoSEQ multiplex PCR. The sample gives fewer than 90,000 clones, about 90% of which show up once; less than 0.85% is in the top ten. As regards this clone: Antigen unknown.

The clonotype originates from an adult with an advanced solid tumor such as melanoma, head and neck, liver or kidney cancer. The sample consisted of CD4+ or CD8+ T cells sorted from blood, taken in a trial of the OX40 agonist ivuxolimab.

The CDR3 loop reads CASSWDPRTDTQYF. The DNA for the CDR3 is TGTGCCAGCAGTTGGGACCCTCGCACAGATACGCAGTATTTT. The chain has TRBV28 and TRBJ2-3; D might be TRBD1 or TRBD2, each matching 5 bases. V was cut by 4 bases and J by 1 base, with 9 bases left in between. This CDR3 region has 14 residues. CDR1 is MDHEN and CDR2 is SYDVKM in the germline V gene.